Listed below are T cell receptor beta chains from one sample, sequenced in a study of CD8 T cells in ankylosing spondylitis. TCRdb re-called the 5' RACE reads with MiXCR, one entry per CDR3 protein. The repertoire holds 100,000 or so distinct CDR3 sequences, 9% seen once, with roughly 29% in the top ten. Material: blood, either unsorted or a sorted T cell fraction (not recorded which). These receptors were obtained from a male donor with ankylosing spondylitis. The CDR3 runs from the conserved cysteine through the conserved F or W. The D gene is left open where the match is weak. Rows may omit the clone size; those that give it use once, few, many or a size class.

cdr3_nt cdr3_aa j_call d_call v_call clone_size
TGTGCCAGCAGCTTAGCGGGTATCACAGATACGCAGTATTTT CASSLAGITDTQYF TRBJ2-3 . TRBV5-6 few
TGTGCCAGCAGTTACTCGGGACAGGCGAACACTGAAGCTTTCTTT CASSYSGQANTEAFF TRBJ1-1 TRBD1 TRBV6-2/TRBV6-3 many
TGTGCCAGCAGCTTACTGCAGGCCCAAGAGACCCAGTACTTC CASSLLQAQETQYF TRBJ2-5 . TRBV7-8 .
TGTGCCAGCAGTTTAGAGGCAGGGGGCTATGGCTACACCTTC CASSLEAGGYGYTF TRBJ1-2 TRBD1 TRBV12-3/TRBV12-4 .
TGTGCCAGCAGCTTAGGATTGGGAGATACGCAGTATTTT CASSLGLGDTQYF TRBJ2-3 . TRBV7-9 many
TGTGCCAGCCGTAAGGAGCCGCGGGACATTCAGTACTTC CASRKEPRDIQYF TRBJ2-4 . TRBV2 few
TGTGCCTGGAGTGAGGGGGCGTATGGCTACACCTTC CAWSEGAYGYTF TRBJ1-2 TRBD1 TRBV30 .
TGCAGCGTTGAAGATTCCCTAGCGGGAGGAATCTACGAGCAGTACTTC CSVEDSLAGGIYEQYF TRBJ2-7 TRBD2 TRBV29-1 many
TGTGCCAGCAGTGTGACAGGGGGCTCTGGAAACACCATATATTTT CASSVTGGSGNTIYF TRBJ1-3 TRBD1 TRBV27 many
TGTGCCAGCAGTTCAGGGGCGGGCTATGGCTACACCTTC CASSSGAGYGYTF TRBJ1-2 . TRBV12-3/TRBV12-4 many
TGTGCCAGCAGCCCCCCCCAGATCTTTCCTGAAGCTTTCTTT CASSPPQIFPEAFF TRBJ1-1 . TRBV9 many
TGCGCCAGCAGCCAAGGCTTCCGCGCTGAAGCTTTCTTT CASSQGFRAEAFF TRBJ1-1 . TRBV4-1 .
TGCGCCAGCAGCTTGGTCGGGAGCCAGCCCCAGCATTTT CASSLVGSQPQHF TRBJ1-5 . TRBV5-1 many
TGTGCCAGCAGCGCAGAGGCTAGCGGTTTTACCTACAATGAGCAGTTCTTC CASSAEASGFTYNEQFF TRBJ2-1 TRBD2 TRBV9 .
TGCAGTGCTACCTCGCTCCGTGAGACAGAGTTCATCTATGGCTACACCTTC CSATSLRETEFIYGYTF TRBJ1-2 . TRBV20-1 many
TGCAGCATCAGGGGGCCGTTACGGGATGAGCAGTTCTTC CSIRGPLRDEQFF TRBJ2-1 TRBD1 TRBV20-1 .
TGTGCCAGCAGCTTTTCATCGAACACCGGGGAGCTGTTTTTT CASSFSSNTGELFF TRBJ2-2 . TRBV11-2 .
TGTGCCAGCAGCGGGGGACTCCGGCTCTTCACAGATACGCAGTATTTT CASSGGLRLFTDTQYF TRBJ2-3 . TRBV11-2 .
TGTGCCAGCAGCCCGACAGGGAACACCGGGGAGCTGTTTTTT CASSPTGNTGELFF TRBJ2-2 . TRBV9 many
TGTGCCAGCAGCCTAGCTGCACGGGGGCCTGACTATGGCTACACCTTC CASSLAARGPDYGYTF TRBJ1-2 . TRBV7-8 few
TGTGCCAGCAGCTTTAGCGATGAGCAGTTCTTC CASSFSDEQFF TRBJ2-1 . TRBV7-9 few
TGTGCCACCAGTGATCCACGACTGGGCGGGAGGAAAACCGGGGAGCTGTTTTTT CATSDPRLGGRKTGELFF TRBJ2-2 TRBD2 TRBV24-1 many
TGTGCCAGCAGCTTAGAGGTTCTTATAGGCAGGGGGTTTTGGCAGCCCCAGCATTTT CASSLEVLIGRGFWQPQHF TRBJ1-5 TRBD1 TRBV11-2 .
TGTGCCAGCAGCCAACACATAAGGACAGAGTCCTACTCCTACAATGAGCAGTTCTTC CASSQHIRTESYSYNEQFF TRBJ2-1 . TRBV7-6 many
TGCGCCAGCAGGGTGGGCAGGGGAGAAGAGCAGTACTTC CASRVGRGEEQYF TRBJ2-7 . TRBV5-1 many
TGTGCCAGCAGCCAAGATAGAACTAGCGAGAACTACGAGCAGTACTTC CASSQDRTSENYEQYF TRBJ2-7 TRBD2 TRBV4-2 many
TGCGCCAGCAGCATAATCGGTCCCCAAGAGACCCAGTACTTC CASSIIGPQETQYF TRBJ2-5 . TRBV4-1 many
TGCGCCAGCGGCGGGACAGGCTACAATGAGCAGTTCTTC CASGGTGYNEQFF TRBJ2-1 TRBD1 TRBV10-2 .
TGTGCCAGCTCACCGACGATCTACAGGGTAAAGCGAGATAGCAATCAGCCCCAGCATTTT CASSPTIYRVKRDSNQPQHF TRBJ1-5 . TRBV18 many
TGCAGCGTTGAAGGTACTAGCGGGAGGCCGTATGATGAGCAGTTCTTC CSVEGTSGRPYDEQFF TRBJ2-1 TRBD2 TRBV29-1 .
TGCGCCAGCAGCCCCAGGGGGGATCAGCCCCAGCATTTT CASSPRGDQPQHF TRBJ1-5 TRBD1 TRBV4-1 few
TGTGCCAGCAGTTACTACCAGGGGGCTAGCAAGGTCTACGAGCAGTACTTC CASSYYQGASKVYEQYF TRBJ2-7 TRBD1 TRBV6-2/TRBV6-3 few
TGCGCCAGCAGTGAGGTCGTACTAGCCCAAGAGACCCAGTACTTC CASSEVVLAQETQYF TRBJ2-5 . TRBV10-2 .
TGTGCCAGCAGCTCGGACGTTCTGGTAGGGGCTTTCTTT CASSSDVLVGAFF TRBJ1-1 . TRBV7-9 .
TGTGCCAGCAGTTCCCGGGACAGGGGCATAGGGCCCCAGCATTTT CASSSRDRGIGPQHF TRBJ1-5 TRBD1 TRBV27 many
TGCAGTGCTAGAACGGGAGAGCTCACAGATACGCAGTATTTT CSARTGELTDTQYF TRBJ2-3 . TRBV20-1 few
TGTGCCAGCAGTGAATTCGGGCCCGGGACAGGGAGCACAGATACGCAGTATTTT CASSEFGPGTGSTDTQYF TRBJ2-3 TRBD1 TRBV25-1 .
TGTGCCACCAGCACAGGGGGGAACACTGAAGCTTTCTTT CATSTGGNTEAFF TRBJ1-1 TRBD1 TRBV24-1 few
TGTGCCAGTAGTATAGCTCAAGGGTCCTACGAGCAGTACTTC CASSIAQGSYEQYF TRBJ2-7 . TRBV19 .
TGTGCCACCAAGGACACGGTCCAAGAGACCCAGTACTTC CATKDTVQETQYF TRBJ2-5 . TRBV24-1 few
TGTGCCAGCTTTTCATTCTCGGCCGGCGGGGAGCTGTTTTTT CASFSFSAGGELFF TRBJ2-2 . TRBV28 many
TGTGCCAGCAGCTTAGGGCCGGGGGGCGCGAGTCAGCCCCAGCATTTT CASSLGPGGASQPQHF TRBJ1-5 . TRBV11-2 few
TGTGCCAGCAGCCGAAATCAGGGAGGGAGCACAGATACGCAGTATTTT CASSRNQGGSTDTQYF TRBJ2-3 TRBD2 TRBV3-1 many
TGTGCCAGCAGCTTCGAGGGGCAGGGTCTCGACGAGCAGTACTTC CASSFEGQGLDEQYF TRBJ2-7 . TRBV13 .
TGTGCCACCCGTGGCCCCTACGAGCAGTACTTC CATRGPYEQYF TRBJ2-7 . TRBV2 .
TGTGCCAGCAGTTTCCTCGGCCAAGGTGATTCACCCCTCCACTTT CASSFLGQGDSPLHF TRBJ1-6 . TRBV27 .
TGTGCCAGCAGCTCCACTAGCCGGGAGCTGTTTTTT CASSSTSRELFF TRBJ2-2 . TRBV9 .
TGTGCCATCAGTGAGTCATTTGAGCAGTACTTC CAISESFEQYF TRBJ2-7 . TRBV10-3 many
TGTGCCAGCAGCGTGAGTACGGGACAGGGAGAAGAGGAGCAGTACTTC CASSVSTGQGEEEQYF TRBJ2-7 TRBD1 TRBV9 .
TGTGCCAGCAGTCTCCCCCCATCCTACGAGCAGTACTTC CASSLPPSYEQYF TRBJ2-7 . TRBV7-9 many